These 26 T cell receptor beta chains originate from one sample sequenced in a study of blood T cells in healthy people across ages. Alongside a J-beta primer mix, a sample-barcoded 5' primer served in a second PCR lasting roughly 7 to 12 cycles. TCRdb re-analysed the 5' RACE reads in MiXCR, keeping a single row per CDR3 protein. The sample lists roughly 1,000,000 distinct CDR3 sequences, under 30% occurring once. These records were also assigned to another study, of T cells of mothers and their children.

Material for sequencing was blood. These receptors all stem from a girl aged 2 to 9 in good health.

Worth noting for this clonotype: An end of the junction differs from the germline gene, which may be a read error. The J gene is TRBJ1-4, the V gene TRBV18, with a possible D match to TRBD1 (5 bases). This CDR3 contains 17 residues. The germline V gene encodes CDR1 KGHSH and CDR2 LQKENI. The CDR3 sequence is CASSRAGSPSGNQKLFF. The CDR3 DNA reads TGTGCCAGCTCACGGGCAGGGAGCCCGAGCGGTAATCAAAAACTGTTTTTT.

This clonotype was detected a few times. This rearrangement joins TRBV6-6 to TRBJ2-3; 9 bases line up with TRBD1. The trim removed 5 bases at V and 0 bases at J, leaving 3 bases unmatched. The CDR3 sequence is 15 residues long. Germline CDR1 and CDR2: MNHNY and SVGAGI (reference sequence). The CDR3 DNA follows: TGTGCCAGCAGTCACAGGGGGCCGAGCACAGATACGCAGTATTTT. Its translation: CASSHRGPSTDTQYF.

This clonotype came up a few times. The genes are TRBV6-2 or TRBV6-3 and TRBJ1-6; no clear D gene. The CDR3 has 10 amino acids. Deletions cut 10 bases from V and 9 bases from J, with 7 bases between. Germline V gene sequence: CDR1 MNHEY, CDR2 SVGEGT. The CDR3 spells CATAPSPLHF. In DNA, the CDR3 is TGTGCCACCGCTCCTTCACCCCTCCACTTT.

This clonotype was observed a few times. The chain carries TRBV27 and TRBJ1-5; 7 nucleotides align to TRBD1. The CDR3 loop spans 17 amino acids. Germline assignment: CDR1 MNHEY and CDR2 SMNVEV (reference sequence). With V trimmed by 5 bases and J by 1 base, 11 bases remained unmatched. CDR3 sequence reads: CASSPIAGTASNQPQHF. In DNA, the CDR3 is TGTGCCAGCAGTCCGATAGCCGGGACAGCCAGCAATCAGCCCCAGCATTTT.

The chain employs TRBV7-2 and TRBJ2-7; D perhaps matches TRBD1 (7 bases). CDR1 and CDR2 (germline): SGHTA, FQGNSA. Trimming stripped 4 bases from V and 1 base from J, with 23 bases between. The CDR3 runs 18 residues. The CDR3 nucleotides read TGTGCCAGCAGCTCCCAGGGGGGTAGGGAGATGCCGTCCTACGAGCAGTACTTC. The encoded protein is CASSSQGGREMPSYEQYF.

This clonotype was detected a few times. This chain links TRBV7-9 with TRBJ2-7; D unclear. The CDR3 covers 12 residues. CDR1 and CDR2 (germline): SEHNR, FQNEAQ (reference sequence). V was trimmed by 3 bases and J by 4 bases, leaving 7 bases between them. This chain's CDR3 is CASSFDLYEQYF. The CDR3 coding sequence is TGTGCCAGCAGCTTCGATTTATACGAGCAGTACTTC.

V usage is TRBV9 and J usage is TRBJ2-3; tentatively, D is TRBD2 (5 bases). The CDR3 has 16 residues. V was shortened by 4 bases and J by 10 bases, with 25 bases between the two germline ends. Germline-derived CDR1 and CDR2 are SGDLS and YYNGEE. CDR3 region: CASSPPGPPFLEAQYF. The CDR3 DNA sequence: TGTGCCAGCAGCCCGCCAGGACCTCCCTTCTTGGAGGCGCAGTATTTT.

In this sample, this clonotype turned up many times. The V and J genes are TRBV9 and TRBJ2-5; unclear D gene. With 1 base removed from V and 5 bases from J, the gap between germline ends came to 18 bases. CDR3 length: 16 amino acids. The germline V gene has CDR1 SGDLS and CDR2 YYNGEE. CDR3 nucleotide sequence: TGTGCCAGCAGCGTATTCGGCTCCGGACCTCAGGAGACCCAGTACTTC. Its protein is CASSVFGSGPQETQYF.

The chain uses TRBV9 and TRBJ1-1; tentative D call: TRBD1 (6 bases). Trimming pared 0 bases from V and 7 bases from J, leaving 16 bases between. The CDR3 sequence is 15 residues long. In germline, CDR1 is SGDLS, CDR2 YYNGEE. The CDR3 region has the DNA TGTGCCAGCAGCGTAGCTACTTGGGGACACGGTGAAGCTTTCTTT. Protein: CASSVATWGHGEAFF.

The V call is TRBV11-2, the J call TRBJ2-1, with a possible D match to TRBD2 (5 bases). The germline CDR1 and CDR2 sequences are SGHAT and FQNNGV. The V end lost 3 bases, the J end lost 5 bases, and 14 bases lay between the germline ends. The CDR3 totals 15 residues. This chain's CDR3 is CASSFRGLIHNEQFF. The CDR3 bases are TGTGCCAGCAGCTTTCGAGGACTTATACACAATGAGCAGTTCTTC.

This clonotype was counted a few times. The V call is TRBV7-9, the J call TRBJ2-2; D is uncertain. CDR3 length: 16 amino acids. Per germline, CDR1 SEHNR and CDR2 FQNEAQ (reference sequence). V was cut by 1 base and J by 6 bases, with 15 bases left in between. CDR3 sequence: CASSLVGWSPSGELFF. CDR3 nucleotides: TGTGCCAGCAGCTTAGTGGGCTGGTCCCCTTCCGGGGAGCTGTTTTTT.

The chain uses TRBV7-3 and TRBJ1-4, with no clear D. The CDR3 extends over 14 amino acids. Germline CDR1 is SGHTA and CDR2 is FQGTGA. Trimming left V 1 base short and J 4 bases short, with 7 bases between. CDR3 region: CASSLRTLNEKLFF. The CDR3 DNA is TGTGCCAGCAGCTTAAGGACCCTTAATGAAAAACTGTTTTTT.

This clonotype was counted a single time. A junction end diverges from the germline sequence, so it may reflect a read error. The J gene is TRBJ2-1, the V gene TRBV4-1, with unresolved D. The end of the DNA is better explained by TRBJ2-5, so the J call may be wrong. CDR1 MGHRA and CDR2 YSYEKL come from the germline V gene. The CDR3 is 13 amino acids. The CDR3 DNA follows: TGCGCCAGTAGCCAAACGGTTCCGGAGACCCAGTACTTC. Encoded protein: CASSQTVPETQYF.

This clonotype was picked up a small number of times. The chain links TRBV7-9 to TRBJ2-7; 9 bases map to TRBD2. This CDR3 region has 16 residues. Germline V gene data show CDR1 as SEHNR and CDR2 as FQNEAQ (reference sequence). The junction had 7 bases not matched to a gene; V was cut back by 3 bases and J by 1 base. In DNA, the CDR3 is TGTGCCAGCAGCTTCTTAGCGGGAGAGCGTTCCTACGAGCAGTACTTC. This codes for CASSFLAGERSYEQYF. The whole variable domain, filled in from reference TRBV7-9 and TRBJ2-7, reads DTGVSQNPRHKITKRGQNVTFRCDPISEHNRLYWYRQTLGQGPEFLTYFQNEAQLEKSRLLSDRFSAERPKGSFSTLEIQRTEQGDSAMYLCASSFLAGERSYEQYFGPGTRLTVT.

CDR3 protein: CASSLGPRNEQYF. The CDR3 nucleotides read TGCGCCAGCAGCTTGGGACCCAGGAACGAGCAGTACTTC. The chain has TRBV5-1 and TRBJ2-7, with no clear D. CDR3 length equals 13 residues. V dropped 0 bases and J dropped 5 bases, with 9 bases sitting between them. In germline, CDR1 is SGHRS, CDR2 YFSETQ. The whole variable domain, filled in from reference TRBV5-1 and TRBJ2-7, reads KAGVTQTPRYLIKTRGQQVTLSCSPISGHRSVSWYQQTPGQGLQFLFEYFSETQRNKGNFPGRFSGRQFSNSRSEMNVSTLELGDSALYLCASSLGPRNEQYFGPGTRLTVT.

The V gene is TRBV4-2, the J gene TRBJ1-6; no firm D call. The V gene's germline CDR1 is LGHNA and CDR2 YNFKEQ. The V end lost 1 base, the J end lost 0 bases, and 7 bases lay between the germline ends. This CDR3 is 16 amino acids long. The CDR3 sequence: CASSQGPRSYNSPLHF. The DNA of the CDR3 is TGTGCCAGCAGCCAAGGTCCGCGCTCCTATAATTCACCCCTCCACTTT.

This clonotype was counted between two and nine times. This chain joins TRBV29-1 and TRBJ2-5, with D perhaps assigned TRBD1 or TRBD2 (6 bases each). The J call may be faulty, since TRBJ2-1 better matches the DNA end. The CDR3 extends over 12 amino acids. Germline assignment: CDR1 SQVTM and CDR2 ANQGSEA. CDR3 amino acids: CSVPSGADEQFF. CDR3 nucleotide sequence: TGCAGCGTCCCGTCGGGGGCGGATGAGCAGTTCTTC.

The chain uses TRBV20-1 and TRBJ2-3; D is unclear. The CDR3 spans 12 residues. The V end was cut by 1 base, the J end by 4 bases, with 6 bases between. Germline V gene sequence: CDR1 DFQATT, CDR2 SNEGSKA (reference sequence). The DNA of the CDR3 is TGCAGTGCTAGAGTGGGTCCAGATACGCAGTATTTT. This codes for CSARVGPDTQYF.

Ten or more counts support this clonotype. This chain links TRBV12-3 or TRBV12-4 with TRBJ2-1; D may match TRBD1 or TRBD2 (5 bases each). This CDR3 has 13 amino acids. Trimming shortened V by 6 bases and J by 4 bases, and 10 bases separated the two germline ends. This chain's CDR3 is CASSSGPYNEQFF. The DNA of the CDR3 is TGTGCCAGCAGCTCGGGACCATACAATGAGCAGTTCTTC.

This chain links TRBV6-2 or TRBV6-3 with TRBJ2-5; tentatively, D is TRBD1 (5 bases). There are 14 residues in the CDR3. Trimming removed 2 bases at V and 1 base at J, with 8 bases between. Germline V lookup: CDR1 MNHEY, CDR2 SVGEGT. The CDR3 DNA is TGTGCCAGCAGTTACCGACAGACCCAAGAGACCCAGTACTTC. This gives the protein CASSYRQTQETQYF.

This clonotype showed up just a few times. The rearrangement joins TRBV7-2 to TRBJ2-6, with a weak D call TRBD1 (5 bases). CDR1 and CDR2 (germline): SGHTA, FQGNSA. The V end lost 0 bases, the J end lost 2 bases, and 14 bases lay between the germline ends. The CDR3 runs to 18 residues. CDR3 sequence: CASSLAPQELPGANVLTF. The DNA of the CDR3 is TGTGCCAGCAGCTTAGCGCCACAGGAATTGCCTGGGGCCAACGTCCTGACTTTC. The full variable domain, completed using reference TRBV7-2 and TRBJ2-6, is GAGVSQSPSNKVTEKGKDVELRCDPISGHTALYWYRQSLGQGLEFLIYFQGNSAPDKSGLPSDRFSAERTGGSVSTLTIQRTQQEDSAVYLCASSLAPQELPGANVLTFGAGSRLTVL.

For the CDR3, the DNA is TGCAGCGTTGAGGTGGACACCGGGGAGCTGTTTTTT. It is translated as CSVEVDTGELFF. The chain has TRBV29-1 and TRBJ2-2; the D is unclear. Trimming stripped 3 bases from V and 3 bases from J, with 5 bases between. The length of the CDR3 is 12 residues. CDR1 is SQVTM, CDR2 ANQGSEA, per germline.

The chain joins TRBV7-9 to TRBJ1-1; D possibly corresponds to TRBD1 (5 bases). Trimming left V 8 bases short and J 0 bases short, with 16 bases between. This CDR3 comprises 15 residues. CDR1 and CDR2 (germline): SEHNR, FQNEAQ (reference sequence). CDR3 in amino acids: CASAARESVNTEAFF. In DNA form, the CDR3 reads TGTGCCAGCGCGGCCAGGGAATCGGTGAACACTGAAGCTTTCTTT.

This clonotype was seen a few times. V gene TRBV7-8 combines with J gene TRBJ2-1, with TRBD2 identical over 7 bases. Germline loops: CDR1 SGHVS, CDR2 FQNEAQ. CDR3 size: 11 residues. The ends lost 4 bases at V and 13 bases at J; junction bases unmatched: 4. The CDR3 is CASSSGTIQFF. The CDR3 DNA sequence: TGTGCCAGCAGCTCCGGGACTATCCAGTTCTTC.

This clonotype appeared many times. The genes are TRBV4-1 and TRBJ2-2; no clear D. Per the germline V gene, CDR1 is MGHRA and CDR2 is YSYEKL. CDR3 length: 13 amino acids. V shed 0 bases and J shed 3 bases, with 2 bases lying between them. The CDR3 DNA is TGCGCCAGCAGCCAAGACTACACCGGGGAGCTGTTTTTT. This sequence encodes CASSQDYTGELFF.

V and J are TRBV20-1 and TRBJ2-2, with D maybe TRBD1 (5 bases). V was pared by 3 bases and J by 0 bases, with 11 bases between. This CDR3 spans 15 amino acids. Germline V gene data show CDR1 as DFQATT and CDR2 as SNEGSKA (reference sequence). CDR3 DNA sequence: TGCAGTGCTAGGCTTAGGGGTCCGAACACCGGGGAGCTGTTTTTT. Translation: CSARLRGPNTGELFF.